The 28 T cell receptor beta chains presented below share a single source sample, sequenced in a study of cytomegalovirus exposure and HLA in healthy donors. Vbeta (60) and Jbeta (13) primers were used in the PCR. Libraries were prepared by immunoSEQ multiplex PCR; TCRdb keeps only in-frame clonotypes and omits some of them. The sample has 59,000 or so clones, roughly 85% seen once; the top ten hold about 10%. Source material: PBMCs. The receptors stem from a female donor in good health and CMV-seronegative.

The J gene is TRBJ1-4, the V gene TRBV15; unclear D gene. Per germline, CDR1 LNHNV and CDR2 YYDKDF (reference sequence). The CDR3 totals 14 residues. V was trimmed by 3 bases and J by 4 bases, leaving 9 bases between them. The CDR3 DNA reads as TGTGCCACCAGCAGGAGCGGGATTAATGAAAAACTGTTTTTT. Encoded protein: CATSRSGINEKLFF.

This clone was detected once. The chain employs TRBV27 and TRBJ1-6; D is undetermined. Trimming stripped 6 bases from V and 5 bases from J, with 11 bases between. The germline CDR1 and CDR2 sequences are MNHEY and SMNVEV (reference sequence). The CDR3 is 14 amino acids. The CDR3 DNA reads TGTGCCAGCAGGCTTACATTGGATAATTCACCCCTCCACTTT. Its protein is CASRLTLDNSPLHF.

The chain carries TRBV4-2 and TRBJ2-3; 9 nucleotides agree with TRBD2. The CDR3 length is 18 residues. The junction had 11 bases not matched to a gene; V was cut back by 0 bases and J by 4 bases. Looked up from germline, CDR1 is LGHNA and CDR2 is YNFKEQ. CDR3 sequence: CASSQEGGGAFVPDTQYF. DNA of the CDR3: TGTGCCAGCAGCCAAGAGGGCGGGGGGGCCTTTGTCCCAGATACGCAGTATTTT.

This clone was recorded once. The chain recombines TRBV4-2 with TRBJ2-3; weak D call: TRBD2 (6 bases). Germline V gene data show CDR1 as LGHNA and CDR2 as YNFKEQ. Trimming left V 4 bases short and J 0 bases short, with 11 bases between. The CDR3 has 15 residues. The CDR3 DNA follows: TGTGCCAGCAGCCTCAAAGCGGGTAGCACAGATACGCAGTATTTT. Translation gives CASSLKAGSTDTQYF.

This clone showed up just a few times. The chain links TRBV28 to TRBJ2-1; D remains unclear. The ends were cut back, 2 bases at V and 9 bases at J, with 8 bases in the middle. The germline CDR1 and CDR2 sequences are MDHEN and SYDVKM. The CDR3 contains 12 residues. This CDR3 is CASSLTAGEQFF. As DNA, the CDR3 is TGTGCCAGCAGTTTAACGGCAGGTGAGCAGTTCTTC.

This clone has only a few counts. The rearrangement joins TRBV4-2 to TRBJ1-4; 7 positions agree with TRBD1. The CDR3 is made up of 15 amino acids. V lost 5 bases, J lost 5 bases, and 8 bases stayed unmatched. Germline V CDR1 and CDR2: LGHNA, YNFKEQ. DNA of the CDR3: TGTGCCAGCAGCGCCACCGGGACAGACAATGAAAAACTGTTTTTT. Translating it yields CASSATGTDNEKLFF.

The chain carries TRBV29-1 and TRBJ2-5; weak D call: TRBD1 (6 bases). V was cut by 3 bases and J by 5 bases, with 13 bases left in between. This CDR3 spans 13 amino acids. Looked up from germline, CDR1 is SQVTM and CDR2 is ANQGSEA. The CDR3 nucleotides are TGCAGCGTTGACCAAGGGGGTGGGGAGACCCAGTACTTC. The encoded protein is CSVDQGGGETQYF.

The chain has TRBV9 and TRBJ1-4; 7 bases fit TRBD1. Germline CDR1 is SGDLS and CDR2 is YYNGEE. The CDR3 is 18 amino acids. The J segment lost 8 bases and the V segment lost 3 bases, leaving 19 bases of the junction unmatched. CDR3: CASSEAGGIGGIPEKLFF. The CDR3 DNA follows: TGTGCCAGCAGCGAAGCAGGGGGTATAGGGGGGATTCCGGAAAAACTGTTTTTT.

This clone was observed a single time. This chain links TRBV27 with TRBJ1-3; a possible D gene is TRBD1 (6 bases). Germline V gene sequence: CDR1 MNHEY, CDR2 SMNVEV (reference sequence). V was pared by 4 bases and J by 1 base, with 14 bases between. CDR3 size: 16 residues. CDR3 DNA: TGTGCCAGCAGTTCTTCAGGGGCCCAATCTGGAAACACCATATATTTT. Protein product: CASSSSGAQSGNTIYF.

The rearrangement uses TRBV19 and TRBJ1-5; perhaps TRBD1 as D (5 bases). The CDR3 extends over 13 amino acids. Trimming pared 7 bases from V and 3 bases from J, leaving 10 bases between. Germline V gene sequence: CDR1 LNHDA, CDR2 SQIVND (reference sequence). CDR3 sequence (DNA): TGTGCCAGTACGAAGGGGTTCAATCAGCCCCAGCATTTT. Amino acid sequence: CASTKGFNQPQHF. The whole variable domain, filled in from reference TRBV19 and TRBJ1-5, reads DGGITQSPKYLFRKEGQNVTLSCEQNLNHDAMYWYRQDPGQGLRLIYYSQIVNDFQKGDIAEGYSVSREKKESFPLTVTSAQKNPTAFYLCASTKGFNQPQHFGDGTRLSIL.

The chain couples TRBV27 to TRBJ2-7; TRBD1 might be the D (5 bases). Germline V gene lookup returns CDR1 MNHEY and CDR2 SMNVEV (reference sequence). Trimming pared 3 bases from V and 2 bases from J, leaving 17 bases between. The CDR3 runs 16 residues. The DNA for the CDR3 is TGTGCCAGCAGTTTCATAGGGGCACCCTCAACCTACGAGCAGTACTTC. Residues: CASSFIGAPSTYEQYF.

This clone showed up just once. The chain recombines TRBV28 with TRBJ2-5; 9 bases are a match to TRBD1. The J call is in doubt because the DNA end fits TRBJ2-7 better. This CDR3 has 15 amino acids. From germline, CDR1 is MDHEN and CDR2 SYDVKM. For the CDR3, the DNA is TGTGCCAGCAGCTTGATAGGACAGGGGTGGTACGAGCAGTACTTC. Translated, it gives CASSLIGQGWYEQYF.

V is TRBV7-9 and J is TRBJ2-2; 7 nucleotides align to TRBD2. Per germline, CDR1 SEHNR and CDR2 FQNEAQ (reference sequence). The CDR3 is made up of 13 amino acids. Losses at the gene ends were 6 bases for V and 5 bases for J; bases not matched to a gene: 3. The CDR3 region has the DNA TGTGCCAGCAGTTTGCGGGAGACCGGGGAGCTGTTTTTT. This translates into CASSLRETGELFF.

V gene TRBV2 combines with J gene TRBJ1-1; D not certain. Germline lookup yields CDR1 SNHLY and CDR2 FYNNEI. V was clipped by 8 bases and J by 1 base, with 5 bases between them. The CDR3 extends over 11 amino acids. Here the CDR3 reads CASVKNTEAFF. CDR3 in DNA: TGTGCCAGCGTTAAGAACACTGAAGCTTTCTTT.

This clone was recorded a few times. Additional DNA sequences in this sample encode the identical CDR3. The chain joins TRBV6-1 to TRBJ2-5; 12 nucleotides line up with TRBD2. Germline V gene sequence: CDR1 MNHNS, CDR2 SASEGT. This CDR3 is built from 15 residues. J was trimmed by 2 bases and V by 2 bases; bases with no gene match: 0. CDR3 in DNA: TGTGCCAGCAGTGAACTAGCGGGAGGGCAAGAGACCCAGTACTTC. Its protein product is CASSELAGGQETQYF.

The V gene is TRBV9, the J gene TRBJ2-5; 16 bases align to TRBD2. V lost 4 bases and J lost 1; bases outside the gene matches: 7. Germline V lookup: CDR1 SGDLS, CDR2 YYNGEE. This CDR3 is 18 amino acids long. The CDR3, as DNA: TGTGCCAGCAGCTTCGGGACTAGCGGGAGGGGCCCCCAAGAGACCCAGTACTTC. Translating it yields CASSFGTSGRGPQETQYF.

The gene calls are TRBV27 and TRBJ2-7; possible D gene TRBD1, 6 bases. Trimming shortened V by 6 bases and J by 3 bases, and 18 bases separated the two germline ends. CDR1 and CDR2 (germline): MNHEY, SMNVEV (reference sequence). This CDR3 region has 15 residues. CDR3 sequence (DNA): TGTGCCAGCAGCCAGGACGGGACAAGGGACTACGAGCAGTACTTC. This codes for CASSQDGTRDYEQYF.

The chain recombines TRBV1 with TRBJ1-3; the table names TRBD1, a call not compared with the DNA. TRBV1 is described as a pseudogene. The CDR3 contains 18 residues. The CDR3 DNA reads TGCACCAGCAGCCCAGGAGGGGGGACAGGGACCTCTGGAAACACCATATATTTT. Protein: CTSSPGGGTGTSGNTIYF.

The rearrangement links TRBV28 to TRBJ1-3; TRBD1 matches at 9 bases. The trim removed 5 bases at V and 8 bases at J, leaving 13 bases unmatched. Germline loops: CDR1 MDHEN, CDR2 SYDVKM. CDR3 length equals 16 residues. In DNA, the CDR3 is TGTGCCAGCAGTCCCCCTCTACAGGGGGCTCTGGACACCATATATTTT. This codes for CASSPPLQGALDTIYF.

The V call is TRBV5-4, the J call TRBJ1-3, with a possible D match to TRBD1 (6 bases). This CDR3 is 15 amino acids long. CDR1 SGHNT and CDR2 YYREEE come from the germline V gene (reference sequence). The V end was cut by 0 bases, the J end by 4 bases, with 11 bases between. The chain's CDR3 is CASSLAAGEGNTIYF. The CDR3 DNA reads TGTGCCAGCAGCTTGGCGGCAGGGGAGGGAAACACCATATATTTT.

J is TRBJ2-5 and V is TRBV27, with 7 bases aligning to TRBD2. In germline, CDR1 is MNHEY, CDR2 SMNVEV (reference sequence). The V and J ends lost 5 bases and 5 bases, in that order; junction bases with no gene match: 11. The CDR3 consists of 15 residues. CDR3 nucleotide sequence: TGTGCCAGCAGTAGCGGGACCTCGTTGAGGGAGACCCAGTACTTC. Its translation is CASSSGTSLRETQYF.

DNA of the CDR3: TGTGCCAGCAGCCGCAACAGCGGGGGTTACAATGAGCAGTTCTTC. Translated: CASSRNSGGYNEQFF. The V call is TRBV4-2, the J call TRBJ2-1, with TRBD2 matching 8 bases. Germline values: CDR1 LGHNA, CDR2 YNFKEQ. This CDR3 region has 15 residues. With V trimmed by 4 bases and J by 4 bases, 6 bases remained unmatched.

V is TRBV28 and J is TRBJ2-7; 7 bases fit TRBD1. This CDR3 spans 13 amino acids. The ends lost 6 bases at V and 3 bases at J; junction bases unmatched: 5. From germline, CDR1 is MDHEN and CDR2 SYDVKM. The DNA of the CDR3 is TGTGCCAGCAGCTTGACAGGGTTCTACGAGCAGTACTTC. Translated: CASSLTGFYEQYF.

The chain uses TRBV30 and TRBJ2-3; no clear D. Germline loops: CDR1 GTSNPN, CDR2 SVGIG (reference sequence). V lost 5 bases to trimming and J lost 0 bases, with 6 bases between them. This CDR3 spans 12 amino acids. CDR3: CAWGSSTDTQYF. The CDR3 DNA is TGTGCCTGGGGCTCTAGCACAGATACGCAGTATTTT.

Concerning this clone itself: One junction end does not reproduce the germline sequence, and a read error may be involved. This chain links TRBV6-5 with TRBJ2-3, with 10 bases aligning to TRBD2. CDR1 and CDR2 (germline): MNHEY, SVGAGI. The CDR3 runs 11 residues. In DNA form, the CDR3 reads TGTGCCAGCAGTGCCGGGACTAGCGTATACTTT. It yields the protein CASSAGTSVYF.

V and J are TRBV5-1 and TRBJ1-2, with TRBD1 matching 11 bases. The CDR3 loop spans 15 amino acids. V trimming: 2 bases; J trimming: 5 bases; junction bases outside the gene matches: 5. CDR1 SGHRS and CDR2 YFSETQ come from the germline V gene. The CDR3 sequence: CASSFGQGAGYGYTF. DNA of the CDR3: TGCGCCAGCAGCTTCGGACAGGGGGCCGGTTATGGCTACACCTTC.

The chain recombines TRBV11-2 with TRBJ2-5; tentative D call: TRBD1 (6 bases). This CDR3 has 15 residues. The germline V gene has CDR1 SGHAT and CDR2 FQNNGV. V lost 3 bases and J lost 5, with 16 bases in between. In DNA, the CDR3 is TGTGCCAGCAGCTTTACCCGTGACAGGAGGGAGACCCAGTACTTC. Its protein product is CASSFTRDRRETQYF.

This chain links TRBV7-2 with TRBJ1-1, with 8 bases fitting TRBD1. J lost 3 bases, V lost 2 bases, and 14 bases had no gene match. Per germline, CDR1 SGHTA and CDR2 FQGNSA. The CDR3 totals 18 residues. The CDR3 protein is CASSLRGHFDRGYTEAFF. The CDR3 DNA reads TGTGCCAGCAGCTTACGAGGACACTTCGACAGGGGTTACACTGAAGCTTTCTTT.